The TCR beta chain under discussion was sequenced for a study of T cells in localized non-small cell lung cancer (dated by TCRdb to the early 2020s). For the wider study: The study analyzed T cell repertoires of about 230 early-stage NSCLC patients, comparing tumors and uninvolved tumor-adjacent lungs. All 230 or so NSCLC patients in the cohort were treatment-naive and had localized lung tumors that were resected. A mean age of roughly 64 years was recorded for the NSCLC patients, of whom under 150 were male and more than 85 were female. Overall results and qualifications from the work: A median of about 61 of the top 100 tumor clones turned up in the paired uninvolved adjacent lung, and 25 to 30 of those clones also ranked among the top 100 of that same adjacent lung. The highest T cell clonality was observed in uninvolved tumor-adjacent lung, where clonality exceeded that of tumor, suggesting that antigenic responses were more focused in uninvolved tumor-adjacent lung. Because multi-region tumor sequencing was not performed, intratumor heterogeneity could not be ruled out. Higher T cell density in blood was associated with longer overall survival, whereas higher clonality in adjacent lung was associated with shorter survival. Because of the exploratory design, TCR variables were selected using unadjusted p-values without false-discovery rate correction.

For this clone: Its recognized antigen is unknown. There are no base qualities to consult, and no much larger clone falls within one base.

CDR1 and CDR2 (SGHRS, YFSETQ) derive from the germline V gene. Cut back by 0 bases and 4 bases, the V and J ends lie 19 bases apart. The CDR3 covers 17 residues, taking in both the cysteine and the phenylalanine. The DNA shown is the 51-base CDR3, in frame from base 1. At diagnosis, tumor, uninvolved tumor-adjacent lung and peripheral blood were collected and then preserved as a mix of FFPE and fresh-frozen material. For TCR repertoire profiling, blood samples were analyzed in the form of peripheral blood mononuclear cells. TCR beta CDR3 regions were sequenced from DNA using the immunoSEQ Assay. The authors processed their data as follows. T cell density was computed as TCR beta template counts normalized to usable DNA estimated by amplifying housekeeping genes. Using the preseqR package, richness was estimated by extrapolating to 120,000 templates for tissue samples and 400,000 templates for PBMC samples. Clonality was defined by subtracting Pielou's evenness from one. Tissue-enriched TCRs were identified by differential abundance testing using productive amino-acid clonotypes, minimum total count 5 and alpha 0.1. The Jaccard Index and the Morisita Overlap Index were used to measure how much the repertoires overlapped between compartments. TCR beta CDR3s were clustered by GLIPH together with public tetramer-defined viral CDR3s, and at least three viral sequences plus V-gene enrichment were required for viral motifs. The table was pulled from immuneACCESS by TCRdb, which kept in-frame rearrangements only. Such tables lose some clones; where checked, under half of the loss comes from unresolved V genes, and the rest has no known cause. V and J calls and clone size are those listed in that table; D and trimming were worked out from the DNA. Counted in this sample were tens of thousands of clones; around 80% of them appeared once. The ten largest account for 15% to 20% of the sample.

The chain is made from TRBV5-1 and TRBJ2-5; the D gene may be TRBD1 or TRBD2, since each aligns over 6 bases. Sequences were derived from PBMCs, sampled before any cancer treatment. The source is a man aged 40 to 70 with stage II squamous cell lung carcinoma. The DNA reads TGCGCCAGCAGCTTGGGAGACTCCCGGGGGCGAGGAGAGACCCAGTACTTC. This encodes CASSLGDSRGRGETQYF.